This T cell receptor (beta chain) was found in a study of a mutant IDH1 vaccine in newly diagnosed glioma (dated by TCRdb to about 2021). About the full investigation: Patients were given eight vaccinations, in weeks 1, 3, 5, 7, 11, 15, 19 and 23, which matched visits V03 through V10. Peripheral blood was drawn at six visits: V03 (baseline), V05, V07, V10, V12 and V13. Vaccination was initiated 4-6 weeks after radiotherapy alone, or concurrently with temozolomide cycles in the chemotherapy-containing groups. For exploratory analyses, about 25 treated patients had longitudinal TCRB deep sequencing done wherever samples were available. Before enrollment, most patients had been given radiochemotherapy with temozolomide as standard therapy, while the rest had received either radiotherapy alone or temozolomide alone. Of the 32 patients who were treated, about 62% were male and roughly 38% were female, and the mean age was around 40 years. General study outcomes and caveats: Pseudoprogression appeared unrelated to alterations in the top peripheral T cell clonotypes detected by TCRB sequencing. According to the authors, sample limitations meant that analyses of patient blood samples could not be reproduced. Selection of PBMC samples for TCRB deep sequencing was based on availability. Vaccine-induced immune responses across multiple MHC alleles were detected in approximately 93% of patients.

Note on this clone: It lacks a known antigen. No base quality values were provided; no much bigger clone lies one nucleotide off.

V loses 6 bases, J loses 2 bases, and the germline ends lie 14 bases apart. Counted from cysteine to phenylalanine, this CDR3 has 14 amino acids. Here the CDR3 DNA is all that survives: 42 bases in frame from base 1. The germline V gene encodes CDR1 MNHNY and CDR2 SVGAGI (reference sequence). The time point label, as the study defines it: week 11, during vaccination. Each vaccine dose, consisting of 300 ug of a 20-mer mutant IDH1 peptide in Montanide, was administered subcutaneously with topical imiquimod. The donors had newly diagnosed IDH1-mutant astrocytomas of WHO grade 3 or 4 that showed loss of nuclear ATRX. The samples were drawn from NOA16, a multicentre, single-arm, open-label phase I trial in Germany that tested a mutant IDH1 peptide vaccine in humans for the first time. Genomic DNA for TCRB sequencing was extracted from EDTA blood using the DNeasy Blood and Tissue Kit. The library was made by the immunoSEQ multiplex PCR assay. Following the manufacturer's protocol, the hsTCRB Kit was used to amplify rearranged TCR beta chain sequences. Sequencing of TCRB libraries was carried out on an Illumina MiSeq. As for how the authors treated the data: The proprietary platform of the kit vendor was used for demultiplexing, trimming and gene mapping. TCRdb retrieved this table from immuneACCESS and kept in-frame rearrangements only. Not all clones are present; in checked studies, unresolved V genes account for under half, and no reason is known for the remainder. V and J calls and clone size are those listed in that table; D and trimming were worked out from the DNA. For this sample the table gives around 62,000 clones, of which around nine tenths were detected only once. The leading ten clones occupy around 2% of the sample.

The chain uses TRBV6-6 and TRBJ2-7; the D gene is unclear. The sequences come from PBMCs, collected from a glioma patient whose treatment included an IDH1 peptide vaccine. The sequence came from a man aged 35 to 55 with glioma. The encoded CDR3 is CASRTFLTTYEQYF. In nucleotide form, the sequence is TGTGCCAGCAGAACTTTCCTGACAACCTACGAGCAGTACTTC.